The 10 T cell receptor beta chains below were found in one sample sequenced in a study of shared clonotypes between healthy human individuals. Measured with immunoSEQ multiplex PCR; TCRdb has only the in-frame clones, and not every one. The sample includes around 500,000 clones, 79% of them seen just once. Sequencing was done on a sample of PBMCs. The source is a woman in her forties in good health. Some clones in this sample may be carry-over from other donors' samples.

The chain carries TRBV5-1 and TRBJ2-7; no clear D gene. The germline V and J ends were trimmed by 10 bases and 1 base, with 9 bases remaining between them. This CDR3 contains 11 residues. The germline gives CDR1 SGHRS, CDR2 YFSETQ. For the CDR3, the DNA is TGCGCCCCTAGGCAGTCCTACGAGCAGTACTTC. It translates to CAPRQSYEQYF. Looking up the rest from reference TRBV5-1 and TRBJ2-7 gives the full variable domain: KAGVTQTPRYLIKTRGQQVTLSCSPISGHRSVSWYQQTPGQGLQFLFEYFSETQRNKGNFPGRFSGRQFSNSRSEMNVSTLELGDSALYLCAPRQSYEQYFGPGTRLTVT.

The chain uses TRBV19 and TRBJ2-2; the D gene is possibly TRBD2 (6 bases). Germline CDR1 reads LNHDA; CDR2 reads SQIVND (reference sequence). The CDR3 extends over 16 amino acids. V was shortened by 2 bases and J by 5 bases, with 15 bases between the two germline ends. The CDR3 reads CASSIQPLAITGELFF. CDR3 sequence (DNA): TGTGCCAGTAGTATACAGCCCCTAGCGATTACCGGGGAGCTGTTTTTT.

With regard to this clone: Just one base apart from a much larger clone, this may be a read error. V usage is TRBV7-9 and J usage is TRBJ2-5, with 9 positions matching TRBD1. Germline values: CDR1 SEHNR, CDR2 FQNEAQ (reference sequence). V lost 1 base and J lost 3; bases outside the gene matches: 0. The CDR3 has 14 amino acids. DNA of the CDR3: TGTGCCAGCAGCTTAGGGACAGGGGAAGAGACCCAGTACTTC. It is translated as CASSLGTGEETQYF. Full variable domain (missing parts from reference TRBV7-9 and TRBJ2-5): DTGVSQNPRHKITKRGQNVTFRCDPISEHNRLYWYRQTLGQGPEFLTYFQNEAQLEKSRLLSDRFSAERPKGSFSTLEIQRTEQGDSAMYLCASSLGTGEETQYFGPGTRLLVL.

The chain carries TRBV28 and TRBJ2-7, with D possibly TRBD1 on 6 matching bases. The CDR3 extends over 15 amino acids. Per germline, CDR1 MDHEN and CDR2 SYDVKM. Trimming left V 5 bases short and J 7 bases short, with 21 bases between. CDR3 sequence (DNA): TGTGCCAGCAGTCTATCCCCGGACAGCTCGGGAGAGCAGTACTTC. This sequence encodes CASSLSPDSSGEQYF.

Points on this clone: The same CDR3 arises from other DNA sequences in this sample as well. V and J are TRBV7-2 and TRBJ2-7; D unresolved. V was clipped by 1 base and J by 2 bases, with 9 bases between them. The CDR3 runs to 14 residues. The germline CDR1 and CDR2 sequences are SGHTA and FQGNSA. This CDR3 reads CASSLDPGPYEQYF. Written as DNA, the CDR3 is TGTGCCAGCAGCTTAGATCCGGGCCCCTACGAGCAGTACTTC. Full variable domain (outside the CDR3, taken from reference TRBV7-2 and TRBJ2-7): GAGVSQSPSNKVTEKGKDVELRCDPISGHTALYWYRQSLGQGLEFLIYFQGNSAPDKSGLPSDRFSAERTGGSVSTLTIQRTQQEDSAVYLCASSLDPGPYEQYFGPGTRLTVT.

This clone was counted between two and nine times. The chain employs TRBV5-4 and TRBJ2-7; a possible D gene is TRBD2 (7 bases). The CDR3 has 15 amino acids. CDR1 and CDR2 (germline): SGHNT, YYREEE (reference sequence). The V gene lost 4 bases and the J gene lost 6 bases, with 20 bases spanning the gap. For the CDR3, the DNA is TGTGCCAGCAGCCAAGGGGAGGGGGAATACGCCGAGCAGTACTTC. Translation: CASSQGEGEYAEQYF.

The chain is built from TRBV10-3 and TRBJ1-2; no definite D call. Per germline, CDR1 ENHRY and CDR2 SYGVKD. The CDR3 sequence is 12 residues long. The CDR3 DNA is TGTGGTATCTACAGTGTCGACTATGGCTACACCTTC. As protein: CGIYSVDYGYTF.

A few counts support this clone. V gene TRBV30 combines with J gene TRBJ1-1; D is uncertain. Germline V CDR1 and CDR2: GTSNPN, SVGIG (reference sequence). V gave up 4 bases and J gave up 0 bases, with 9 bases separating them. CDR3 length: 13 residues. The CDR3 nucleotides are TGTGCCTGGAAGGCCAGACTGAACACTGAAGCTTTCTTT. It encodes CAWKARLNTEAFF.

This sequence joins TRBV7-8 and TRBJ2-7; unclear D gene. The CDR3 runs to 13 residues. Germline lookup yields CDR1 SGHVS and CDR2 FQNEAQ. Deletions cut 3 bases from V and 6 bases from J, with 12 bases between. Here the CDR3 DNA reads TGTGCCAGCAGCTTCTACGCTACCTCCGAGCAGTACTTC. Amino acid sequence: CASSFYATSEQYF.

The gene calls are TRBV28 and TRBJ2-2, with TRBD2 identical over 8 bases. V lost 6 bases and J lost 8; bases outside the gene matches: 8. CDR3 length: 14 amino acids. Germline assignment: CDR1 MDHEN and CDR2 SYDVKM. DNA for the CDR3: TGTGCCAGCAGGCAAGCGGGAGAATCAGGGGAGCTGTTTTTT. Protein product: CASRQAGESGELFF. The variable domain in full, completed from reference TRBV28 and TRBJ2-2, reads DVKVTQSSRYLVKRTGEKVFLECVQDMDHENMFWYRQDPGLGLRLIYFSYDVKMKEKGDIPEGYSVSREKKERFSLILESASTNQTSMYLCASRQAGESGELFFGEGSRLTVL.